The clone carrying this T cell receptor beta chain was seen once. These data are taken from a study of T cell changes during pregnancy in multiple sclerosis. Sequencing used immunoSEQ multiplex PCR; TCRdb keeps in-frame clones, though not all of them. The sample holds approximately 60,000 clones; less than 95% are singletons and the top ten take approximately 5.8%. The CDR3 is made up of 12 amino acids. Germline V gene sequence: CDR1 SQVTM, CDR2 ANQGSEA. The V and J ends lost 5 bases and 1 base respectively, with 5 bases between them. The sample here was peripheral blood, taken in the third trimester of pregnancy. This clonotype originated in a female donor in good health, enrolled as a control in a pregnancy study. This sequence joins TRBV29-1 and TRBJ2-2; D gene unclear. CDR3 in amino acids: CSVRVNTGELFF. The CDR3 region has the DNA TGCAGCGTTCGGGTGAACACCGGGGAGCTGTTTTTT.